This T cell receptor beta chain was recovered during a study of cytomegalovirus exposure and HLA in healthy donors. Trimming took 0 bases from V and 2 from J; bases not matched to a gene: 2. There are 15 residues in the CDR3. Germline V gene sequence: CDR1 SEHNR, CDR2 FQNEAQ (reference sequence). Researchers ran the PCR with 60 Vbeta and 13 Jbeta primers. Sequenced by immunoSEQ multiplex PCR; TCRdb stores in-frame clones only, minus some. The repertoire holds 150,000 to 250,000 clones, roughly four fifths seen once, with 1.5% to 2% in the top ten. The receptor was derived from a man in his thirties or forties in good health and CMV-seronegative. The V call is TRBV7-9, the J call TRBJ2-3; 7 nucleotides agree with TRBD2. Sequenced sample: PBMCs. The CDR3 spells CASSLAGGPTDTQYF. The CDR3 DNA is TGTGCCAGCAGCTTAGCGGGAGGGCCCACAGATACGCAGTATTTT. Filled out from reference TRBV7-9 and TRBJ2-3, the complete variable domain reads DTGVSQNPRHKITKRGQNVTFRCDPISEHNRLYWYRQTLGQGPEFLTYFQNEAQLEKSRLLSDRFSAERPKGSFSTLEIQRTEQGDSAMYLCASSLAGGPTDTQYFGPGTRLTVL.